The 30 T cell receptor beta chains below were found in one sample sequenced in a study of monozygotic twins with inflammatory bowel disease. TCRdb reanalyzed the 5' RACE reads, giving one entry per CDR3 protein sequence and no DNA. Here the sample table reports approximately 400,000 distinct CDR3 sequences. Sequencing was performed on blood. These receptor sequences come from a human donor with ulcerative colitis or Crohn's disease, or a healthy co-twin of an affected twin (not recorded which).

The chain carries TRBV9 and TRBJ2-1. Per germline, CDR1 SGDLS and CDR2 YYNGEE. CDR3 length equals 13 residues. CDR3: CASSAEIYNEQFF.

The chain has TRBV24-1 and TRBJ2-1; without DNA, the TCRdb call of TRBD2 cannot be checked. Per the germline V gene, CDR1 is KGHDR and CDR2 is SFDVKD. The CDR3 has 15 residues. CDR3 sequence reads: CATSDRLAGLNEQFF.

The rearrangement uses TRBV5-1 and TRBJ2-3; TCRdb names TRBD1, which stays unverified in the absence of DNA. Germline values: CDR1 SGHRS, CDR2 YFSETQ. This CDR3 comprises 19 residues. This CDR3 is CASSRGLTGKGSPADTQYF.

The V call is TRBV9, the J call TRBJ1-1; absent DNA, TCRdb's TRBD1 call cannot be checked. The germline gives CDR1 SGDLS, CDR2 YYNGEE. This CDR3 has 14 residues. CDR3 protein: CASSVMSGGTEAFF.

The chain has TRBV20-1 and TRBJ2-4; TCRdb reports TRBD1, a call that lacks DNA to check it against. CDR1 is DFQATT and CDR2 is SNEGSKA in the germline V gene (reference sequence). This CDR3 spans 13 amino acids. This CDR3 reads CSARVDRGNIQYF.

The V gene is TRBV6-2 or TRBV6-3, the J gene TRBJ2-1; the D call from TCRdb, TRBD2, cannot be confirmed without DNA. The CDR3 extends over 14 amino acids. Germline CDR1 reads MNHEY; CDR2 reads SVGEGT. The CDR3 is CASSEGPTYNEQFF.

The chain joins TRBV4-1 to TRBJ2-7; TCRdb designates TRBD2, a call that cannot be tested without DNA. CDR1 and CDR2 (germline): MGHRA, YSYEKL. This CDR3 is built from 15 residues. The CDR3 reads CASSPSTSGVYEQYF.

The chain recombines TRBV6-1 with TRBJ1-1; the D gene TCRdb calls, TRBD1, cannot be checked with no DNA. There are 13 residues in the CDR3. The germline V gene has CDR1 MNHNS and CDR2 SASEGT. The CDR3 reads CASSWTGETEAFF.

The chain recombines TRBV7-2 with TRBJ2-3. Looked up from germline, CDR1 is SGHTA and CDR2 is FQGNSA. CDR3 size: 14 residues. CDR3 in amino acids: CASSLGHPTDTQYF.

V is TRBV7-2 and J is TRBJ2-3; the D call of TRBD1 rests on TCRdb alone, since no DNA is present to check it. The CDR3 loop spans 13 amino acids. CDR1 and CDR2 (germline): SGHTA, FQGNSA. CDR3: CATAGVSTDTQYF.

The CDR3 spells CASSSDGLAGYEQYF. This sequence joins TRBV5-1 and TRBJ2-7; TCRdb returns TRBD2, unconfirmable since there is no DNA. The CDR3 is 15 amino acids. Per germline, CDR1 SGHRS and CDR2 YFSETQ.

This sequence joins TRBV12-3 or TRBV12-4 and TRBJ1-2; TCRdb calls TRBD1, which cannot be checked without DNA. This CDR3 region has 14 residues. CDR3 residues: CASRSQQGSYGYTF.

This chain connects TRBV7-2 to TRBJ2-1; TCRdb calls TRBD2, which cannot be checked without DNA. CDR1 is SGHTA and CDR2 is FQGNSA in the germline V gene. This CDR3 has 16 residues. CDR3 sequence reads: CASSLSGLAGDNEQFF.

CDR3: CASSLLDTQYF. This sequence joins TRBV12-3 or TRBV12-4 and TRBJ2-3. The length of the CDR3 is 11 residues.

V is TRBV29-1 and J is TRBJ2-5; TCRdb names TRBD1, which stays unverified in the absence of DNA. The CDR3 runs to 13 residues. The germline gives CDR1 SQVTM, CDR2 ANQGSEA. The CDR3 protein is CSVVQGWEETQYF.

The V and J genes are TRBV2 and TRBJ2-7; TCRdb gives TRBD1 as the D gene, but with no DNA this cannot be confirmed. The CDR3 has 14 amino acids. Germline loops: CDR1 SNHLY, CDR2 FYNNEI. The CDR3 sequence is CASLPGTTVGEQYF.

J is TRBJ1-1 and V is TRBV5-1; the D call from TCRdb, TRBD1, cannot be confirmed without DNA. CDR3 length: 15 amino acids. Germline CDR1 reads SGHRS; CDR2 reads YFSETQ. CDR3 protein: CASRPQTGLDTEAFF.

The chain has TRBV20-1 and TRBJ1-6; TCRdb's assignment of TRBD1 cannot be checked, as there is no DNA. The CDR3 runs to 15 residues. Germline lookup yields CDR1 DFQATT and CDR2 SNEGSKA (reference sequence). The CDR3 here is CSARPLRDGNSPLHF.

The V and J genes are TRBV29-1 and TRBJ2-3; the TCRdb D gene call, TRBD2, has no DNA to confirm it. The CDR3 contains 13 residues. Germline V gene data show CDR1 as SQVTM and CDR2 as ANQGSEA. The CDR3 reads CSVQTRFTDTQYF.

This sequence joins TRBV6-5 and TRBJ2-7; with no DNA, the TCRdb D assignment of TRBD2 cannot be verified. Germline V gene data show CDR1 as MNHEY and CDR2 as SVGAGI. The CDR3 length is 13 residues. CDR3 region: CASRNWGADEQYF.

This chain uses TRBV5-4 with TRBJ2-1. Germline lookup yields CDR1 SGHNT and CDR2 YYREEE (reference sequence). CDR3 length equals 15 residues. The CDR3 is CASSPEPSSYNEQFF.

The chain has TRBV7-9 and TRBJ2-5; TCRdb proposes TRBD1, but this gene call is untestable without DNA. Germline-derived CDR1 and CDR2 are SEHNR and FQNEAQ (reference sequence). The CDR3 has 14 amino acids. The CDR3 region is CASSFPSGEETQYF.

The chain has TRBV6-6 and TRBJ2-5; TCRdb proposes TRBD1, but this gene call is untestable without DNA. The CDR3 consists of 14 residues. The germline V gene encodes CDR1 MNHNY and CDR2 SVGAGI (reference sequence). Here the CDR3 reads CASSYGAGAETQYF.

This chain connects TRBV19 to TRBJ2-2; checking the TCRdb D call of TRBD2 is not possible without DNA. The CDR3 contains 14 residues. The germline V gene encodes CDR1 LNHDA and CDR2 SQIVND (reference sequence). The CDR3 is CASDSGRVAGELFF. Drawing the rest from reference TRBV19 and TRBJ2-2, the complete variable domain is DGGITQSPKYLFRKEGQNVTLSCEQNLNHDAMYWYRQDPGQGLRLIYYSQIVNDFQKGDIAEGYSVSREKKESFPLTVTSAQKNPTAFYLCASDSGRVAGELFFGEGSRLTVL.

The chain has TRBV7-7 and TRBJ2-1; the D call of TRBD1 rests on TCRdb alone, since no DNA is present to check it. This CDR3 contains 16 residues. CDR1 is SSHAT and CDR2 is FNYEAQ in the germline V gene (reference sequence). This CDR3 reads CASSPGRLVSYNEQFF.

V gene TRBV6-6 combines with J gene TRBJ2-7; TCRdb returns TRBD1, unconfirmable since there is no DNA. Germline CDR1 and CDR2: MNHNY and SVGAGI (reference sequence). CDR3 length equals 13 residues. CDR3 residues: CASTRGSPDEQYF.

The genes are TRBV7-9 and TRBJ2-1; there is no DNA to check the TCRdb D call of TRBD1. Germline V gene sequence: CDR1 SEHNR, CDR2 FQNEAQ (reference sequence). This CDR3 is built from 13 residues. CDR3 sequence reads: CASFRTGNNEQFF.

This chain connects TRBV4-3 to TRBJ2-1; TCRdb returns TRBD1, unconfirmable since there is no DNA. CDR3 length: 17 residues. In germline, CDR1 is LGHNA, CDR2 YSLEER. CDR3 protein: CASSQDRGSAANNEQFF.

The CDR3 here is CSAHPPGKQPQHF. The J gene is TRBJ1-5, the V gene TRBV20-1; TCRdb's D call, TRBD1, is unchecked because there is no DNA. This CDR3 region has 13 residues. Germline V gene lookup returns CDR1 DFQATT and CDR2 SNEGSKA (reference sequence).

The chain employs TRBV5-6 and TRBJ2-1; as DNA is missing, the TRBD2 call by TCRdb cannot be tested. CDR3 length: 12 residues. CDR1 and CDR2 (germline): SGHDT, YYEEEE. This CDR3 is CASSPDYGEQFF.